This is a list of T cell receptor beta chains from one sample in a study of cytomegalovirus exposure and HLA in healthy donors. TCRdb keeps only in-frame clones here, not all; method: immunoSEQ multiplex PCR. The profile shows over 150,000 clones, 71% of them singletons. The sample consisted of PBMCs. Receptors originate from a woman in her thirties in good health and CMV-seronegative. Each CDR3 is given without its conserved first and last residue. The order of the fields is D gene, V gene, clone size, CDR3 protein. D genes are given only for firm matches. Clone size is stated in some rows and not others, as once, few, many or a class when expanded.

D gene: TRBD2
V gene: TRBV4-1
clone size: NA
CDR3 protein: ASSQVSAGDLGETQY

D gene: NA
V gene: TRBV30
clone size: NA
CDR3 protein: AWSPGEGKLF

D gene: TRBD1
V gene: TRBV19
clone size: NA
CDR3 protein: ASAGQGRNQPQH

D gene: NA
V gene: TRBV6-5
clone size: NA
CDR3 protein: ASSQHRTDTEAF

D gene: TRBD1
V gene: TRBV7-7
clone size: NA
CDR3 protein: ASSLGTGVETQY

D gene: NA
V gene: TRBV7-6
clone size: NA
CDR3 protein: ASSLAQGNEQY

D gene: TRBD1
V gene: TRBV19
clone size: NA
CDR3 protein: ASSQTGDQPQH

D gene: NA
V gene: TRBV7-9
clone size: NA
CDR3 protein: SSSLTEDEQY

D gene: NA
V gene: TRBV5-5
clone size: NA
CDR3 protein: ASIQGLNTGELF

D gene: TRBD2
V gene: TRBV9
clone size: NA
CDR3 protein: ASSPGRTSVGETQY

D gene: NA
V gene: TRBV7-6
clone size: NA
CDR3 protein: ASSYETDTQY

D gene: NA
V gene: TRBV6-5
clone size: NA
CDR3 protein: ASSYTGNGELF

D gene: TRBD2
V gene: TRBV28
clone size: NA
CDR3 protein: ASSPTSGITDTQY

D gene: NA
V gene: TRBV28
clone size: once
CDR3 protein: ASSSTGNTEAF

D gene: NA
V gene: TRBV5-6
clone size: NA
CDR3 protein: ASSSGFTEAF

D gene: NA
V gene: TRBV13
clone size: NA
CDR3 protein: ASSLDGGANLNTEAF

D gene: NA
V gene: TRBV15
clone size: NA
CDR3 protein: ATNLGGLSEQY

D gene: TRBD2
V gene: TRBV18
clone size: NA
CDR3 protein: ASSQNLADYNEQF

D gene: TRBD1
V gene: TRBV29-1
clone size: NA
CDR3 protein: SGGQGKTEAF

D gene: TRBD2
V gene: TRBV29-1
clone size: NA
CDR3 protein: SVVYSSAGGVYYEQY

D gene: NA
V gene: TRBV2
clone size: once
CDR3 protein: ASYRTNSPLH

D gene: NA
V gene: TRBV5-1
clone size: NA
CDR3 protein: ASSFSGRNQETQY

D gene: NA
V gene: TRBV5-6
clone size: once
CDR3 protein: ASSSQGTQETQY

D gene: TRBD2
V gene: TRBV15
clone size: NA
CDR3 protein: ATSRGGTSGTYEQY

D gene: NA
V gene: TRBV19
clone size: NA
CDR3 protein: ASSIRGSNEQF

D gene: TRBD2
V gene: TRBV4-3
clone size: NA
CDR3 protein: ASSQGERGGTDTQY

D gene: TRBD2
V gene: TRBV9
clone size: NA
CDR3 protein: ASSAIAGVTDTQY

D gene: TRBD2
V gene: TRBV4-3
clone size: NA
CDR3 protein: ASSQVPREGQYEQY

D gene: NA
V gene: TRBV4-2
clone size: few
CDR3 protein: ASSQGGLKDSYNEQF

D gene: TRBD1
V gene: TRBV28
clone size: NA
CDR3 protein: ASSLGQGLYGYT